The 24 T cell receptor beta chains below all came from one sample that was sequenced in a study of cytomegalovirus exposure and HLA in healthy donors (dated by TCRdb to about 2017). Libraries were prepared through the immunoSEQ multiplex PCR assay. For the multiplex PCR, a mixture combining 60 forward primers for TCR Vbeta segments and 13 reverse primers for TCR Jbeta segments was used. The table was pulled from immuneACCESS by TCRdb, which kept in-frame rearrangements only. Such tables lose some clones; where checked, under half of the loss comes from unresolved V genes, and the rest has no known cause. The sample contains roughly 200,000 clones, roughly four fifths of them found a single time. 1.5% to 2% of the sample is in the top ten clones. The sample was PBMCs. The receptors stem from a man over 45 in good health and CMV-seronegative.

The J gene is TRBJ2-5, the V gene TRBV6-5; 9 positions agree with TRBD2. CDR3 length: 15 residues. V was pared by 5 bases and J by 5 bases, with 9 bases of the junction left unmatched. Germline assignment: CDR1 MNHEY and CDR2 SVGAGI. The CDR3 region is CASSRVAGGPETQYF. CDR3 DNA sequence: TGTGCCAGCAGTCGGGTCGCGGGAGGGCCGGAGACCCAGTACTTC.

This clone came up a few times. V gene TRBV12-5 combines with J gene TRBJ2-5; D might be TRBD1 (6 bases). CDR1 and CDR2 (germline): LGHNT, FRNRAP. The CDR3 length is 15 residues. The ends were cut back, 0 bases at V and 2 bases at J, with 10 bases in the middle. The CDR3 region is CASGLVGTPQETQYF. DNA of the CDR3: TGTGCTAGTGGTTTGGTAGGGACACCTCAAGAGACCCAGTACTTC.

This chain links TRBV28 with TRBJ2-2; D is ambiguous. Trimming pared 8 bases from V and 0 bases from J, leaving 13 bases between. CDR3 length: 15 residues. Germline V gene sequence: CDR1 MDHEN, CDR2 SYDVKM. The CDR3 region is CASRLGGTNTGELFF. CDR3 nucleotides: TGTGCCAGCCGACTTGGCGGCACGAACACCGGGGAGCTGTTTTTT.

The chain employs TRBV9 and TRBJ1-2; 7 nucleotides agree with TRBD1. With 3 bases clipped from V and 8 bases from J, the junction kept 16 bases outside the gene matches. Germline V lookup: CDR1 SGDLS, CDR2 YYNGEE. The CDR3 spans 16 residues. The CDR3 DNA reads as TGTGCCAGCAGCGCTGACAGGGATGCACCATTGAGGGGCTACACCTTC. Residues: CASSADRDAPLRGYTF.

This sequence joins TRBV28 and TRBJ1-2; 8 bases align to TRBD1. CDR3 size: 19 residues. V gave up 2 bases and J gave up 0 bases; unmatched junction bases: 14. Germline CDR1 and CDR2: MDHEN and SYDVKM. The DNA for the CDR3 is TGTGCCAGCAGTTTACCTCCGGGACAGGCTTTTGCAACTAACTATGGCTACACCTTC. Residues: CASSLPPGQAFATNYGYTF.

This chain links TRBV7-2 with TRBJ1-1, with a weak D call TRBD1 (5 bases). The V gene lost 3 bases and the J gene lost 0 bases, with 11 bases spanning the gap. This CDR3 is built from 15 residues. Germline assignment: CDR1 SGHTA and CDR2 FQGNSA. The CDR3 DNA sequence: TGTGCCAGCAGCTTCAGGGCGACCATGAACACTGAAGCTTTCTTT. Its translation: CASSFRATMNTEAFF.

V is TRBV27 and J is TRBJ1-1; the match to TRBD1 covers 10 bases. Germline V gene data show CDR1 as MNHEY and CDR2 as SMNVEV (reference sequence). Unmatched junction bases numbered 9, after V lost 5 bases and J lost 6 bases. There are 15 residues in the CDR3. CDR3: CASSTRDRGVPEAFF. The CDR3, as DNA: TGTGCCAGCAGTACCCGGGACAGGGGCGTTCCTGAAGCTTTCTTT.

This chain links TRBV9 with TRBJ1-5; 7 bases fit TRBD1. This CDR3 comprises 15 residues. J lost 5 bases, V lost 4 bases, and 9 bases had no gene match. Germline CDR1 SGDLS, CDR2 YYNGEE. The CDR3 here is CASSKTGSAYQPQHF. CDR3 in DNA: TGTGCCAGCAGCAAGACAGGGTCGGCATATCAGCCCCAGCATTTT.

J is TRBJ2-3 and V is TRBV6-1; unclear D gene. The CDR3 loop spans 14 amino acids. The germline CDR1 and CDR2 sequences are MNHNS and SASEGT. Trimming removed 2 bases at V and 0 bases at J, with 6 bases between. In nucleotides, the CDR3 is TGTGCCAGCAGTGAAAAATCTAGCACAGATACGCAGTATTTT. It specifies CASSEKSSTDTQYF.

This clone was detected only a few times. This chain uses TRBV6-1 with TRBJ2-7; 10 positions match TRBD1. V dropped 6 bases and J dropped 1; count of bases not matched to a gene: 6. The CDR3 consists of 15 residues. Germline V gene lookup returns CDR1 MNHNS and CDR2 SASEGT. CDR3 sequence (DNA): TGTGCCAGCAGCTGGCGGACAGGGGGGTCCTACGAGCAGTACTTC. Translated: CASSWRTGGSYEQYF.

The chain joins TRBV7-8 to TRBJ1-1; the D is unclear. This CDR3 has 13 residues. Per germline, CDR1 SGHVS and CDR2 FQNEAQ. The V end was cut by 6 bases, the J end by 1 base, with 9 bases between. In nucleotides, the CDR3 is TGTGCCAGCAGTCCCCGTCGGAACACTGAAGCTTTCTTT. Translated, it gives CASSPRRNTEAFF.

The chain carries TRBV7-6 and TRBJ2-2; 9 nucleotides align to TRBD1. Germline lookup yields CDR1 SGHVS and CDR2 FNYEAQ. The CDR3 consists of 18 residues. V trimming: 3 bases; J trimming: 4 bases; junction bases outside the gene matches: 12. CDR3 in DNA: TGTGCCAGCAGCTTCCCATTACAGGGGGCACATTTCACCGGGGAGCTGTTTTTT. The encoded protein is CASSFPLQGAHFTGELFF.

The V and J genes are TRBV27 and TRBJ1-1, with D possibly being TRBD1 (6 bases). The CDR3 totals 15 residues. CDR1 MNHEY and CDR2 SMNVEV come from the germline V gene (reference sequence). The V end was cut by 5 bases, the J end by 0 bases, with 13 bases between. The CDR3 DNA reads TGTGCCAGCAGTCGAACAGGGATGATGAACACTGAAGCTTTCTTT. Residues: CASSRTGMMNTEAFF.

The chain joins TRBV19 to TRBJ1-5; tentatively, D is TRBD1 (5 bases). CDR1 is LNHDA, CDR2 SQIVND, per germline (reference sequence). V was pared by 9 bases and J by 6 bases, with 15 bases between. The CDR3 sequence is 13 residues long. The CDR3 coding sequence is TGTGCCAGCGCCTCACAGGCTGCTCAGCCCCAGCATTTT. Translation gives CASASQAAQPQHF.

In its sample, this clone was seen once. The chain joins TRBV9 to TRBJ1-6; D is possibly TRBD1 (5 bases). The V end lost 4 bases, the J end lost 0 bases, and 14 bases lay between the germline ends. The CDR3 contains 17 residues. From germline, CDR1 is SGDLS and CDR2 YYNGEE. The DNA of the CDR3 is TGTGCCAGCAGCCCCGGGCAGGGAAGCTCCTATAATTCACCCCTCCACTTT. Protein: CASSPGQGSSYNSPLHF.

The rearrangement links TRBV6-6 to TRBJ2-1; D uncertain. Germline-derived CDR1 and CDR2 are MNHNY and SVGAGI (reference sequence). V was pared by 5 bases and J by 5 bases, with 10 bases between. The CDR3 has 13 residues. CDR3 region: CASSRSGNNEQFF. As DNA, the CDR3 is TGTGCCAGCAGTCGGTCAGGTAACAATGAGCAGTTCTTC.

The CDR3 DNA is TGCGCCAGCAGCCCCAGACTAGCGGGAGAGTTCAATGAGCAGTTCTTC. This gives the protein CASSPRLAGEFNEQFF. The rearrangement uses TRBV5-1 and TRBJ2-1; TRBD2 matches at 12 bases. V lost 4 bases, J lost 6 bases, and 8 bases stayed unmatched. Per the germline V gene, CDR1 is SGHRS and CDR2 is YFSETQ. The CDR3 totals 16 residues.

The rearrangement joins TRBV28 to TRBJ2-3; 7 nucleotides line up with TRBD1. Germline V gene data show CDR1 as MDHEN and CDR2 as SYDVKM. CDR3 length: 13 amino acids. With V trimmed by 7 bases and J by 2 bases, 3 bases remained unmatched. For the CDR3, the DNA is TGTGCCAGCACCGGGACAGTCACAGATACGCAGTATTTT. Protein: CASTGTVTDTQYF.

CDR3 nucleotide sequence: TGTGCCAGCAGCTCCCGGAGCGGGGGGACATCCTACGAGCAGTACTTC. Its translation is CASSSRSGGTSYEQYF. This chain connects TRBV13 to TRBJ2-7; 9 bases fit TRBD2. After removal of 4 bases from V and 1 base from J, the junction contained 8 bases not matched to a gene. Germline CDR1 is PRHDT and CDR2 is FYEKMQ (reference sequence). The length of the CDR3 is 16 residues.

The table lists this clone with a count of one. V gene TRBV7-9 combines with J gene TRBJ2-7; tentatively, D is TRBD2 (6 bases). Germline lookup yields CDR1 SEHNR and CDR2 FQNEAQ (reference sequence). V lost 4 bases, J lost 2 bases, and 15 bases lay in between. This CDR3 region has 15 residues. The CDR3 sequence: CASSSGGGGPYEQYF. As DNA, the CDR3 is TGTGCCAGCAGCTCGGGTGGGGGAGGCCCCTACGAGCAGTACTTC.

This chain links TRBV6-5 with TRBJ2-2; 11 nucleotides align to TRBD1. The CDR3 runs 16 residues. Germline trimming cut 1 base from V and 9 bases from J; bases unmatched to any gene: 7. Germline CDR1 reads MNHEY; CDR2 reads SVGAGI. CDR3 residues: CASSYYRDRGERELFF. The CDR3 DNA reads as TGTGCCAGCAGTTACTACCGGGACAGGGGGGAAAGGGAGCTGTTTTTT.

V gene TRBV27 combines with J gene TRBJ2-3, with TRBD1 matching 7 bases. The CDR3 contains 20 residues. J gave up 2 bases and V 2 bases, and 19 bases lay outside the gene matches. Germline values: CDR1 MNHEY, CDR2 SMNVEV (reference sequence). The CDR3 nucleotides are TGTGCCAGCAGTTTAGATATGCCCATTAGAGGGGGCGGATCCACAGATACGCAGTATTTT. It is translated as CASSLDMPIRGGGSTDTQYF.

The rearrangement joins TRBV18 to TRBJ1-1; D may be TRBD1 (6 bases). Trimming stripped 2 bases from V and 2 bases from J, with 12 bases between. The CDR3 is made up of 15 amino acids. CDR1 is KGHSH and CDR2 is LQKENI in the germline V gene. CDR3 loop: CASSPYRVGNTEAFF. The CDR3 DNA follows: TGTGCCAGCTCACCATACAGGGTGGGTAACACTGAAGCTTTCTTT.

V is TRBV11-3 and J is TRBJ1-1; 8 bases are shared with TRBD1. The V gene end was trimmed by 5 bases and the J gene end by 3 bases; junction bases not matched to a gene: 20. Germline values: CDR1 SGHNT, CDR2 YENEEA. The CDR3 covers 19 residues. The CDR3 spells CASSATTPGRGRGHTEAFF. The CDR3 coding sequence is TGTGCCAGCAGCGCTACCACTCCGGGCAGGGGGCGAGGTCACACTGAAGCTTTCTTT. The full variable domain, rest sourced from reference TRBV11-3 and TRBJ1-1, is EAGVVQSPRYKIIEKKQPVAFWCNPISGHNTLYWYLQNLGQGPELLIRYENEEAVDDSQLPKDRFSAERLKGVDSTLKIQPAELGDSAVYLCASSATTPGRGRGHTEAFFGQGTRLTVV.